This is a list of T cell receptor beta chains from one sample in a study of blood T cell repertoires in COVID-19. Only in-frame clones appear in the TCRdb table, and some are missing; sequencing was by immunoSEQ multiplex PCR. The repertoire consists of about 230,000 clones, with 83% occurring once and the leading ten covering 7.4%. Material for sequencing was peripheral blood. The source is a woman in her 50s with acute or convalescent COVID-19. The CDR3 runs from the conserved cysteine through the conserved F or W. The order of the fields is D gene, V gene, clone size, J gene, CDR3 DNA, CDR3 protein. The D gene is left open where the match is weak. Some rows mark clone size as missing; the rest say once, few, many or name a class of expanded clone.

TRBD2,TRBV5-1,NA,TRBJ2-5,TGCGCCAGCAGGGCGGGGGGGCCGATTTCAGAGACCCAGTACTTC,CASRAGGPISETQYF
TRBD1,TRBV5-1,NA,TRBJ1-1,TGCGCCAGCAGCAAGGGAACAGGGGGTCTGACTGAAGCTTTCTTT,CASSKGTGGLTEAFF
NA,TRBV25-1,NA,TRBJ1-1,TGTGCCAGCAGTCGGGATGTGGGGAACACTGAAGCTTTCTTT,CASSRDVGNTEAFF
NA,TRBV27,NA,TRBJ1-1,TGTGCCAGCAGTTTAGGCATTAACACTGAAGCTTTCTTT,CASSLGINTEAFF
NA,TRBV5-5,NA,TRBJ1-2,TGTGCCAGCAGGTACCGACAGGAGGCTAACTATGGCTACACCTTC,CASRYRQEANYGYTF
NA,TRBV6-2/TRBV6-3,NA,TRBJ1-2,TGTGCCAGCAGTTATCCCGCAGGGATGTCCTATGGCTACACCTTC,CASSYPAGMSYGYTF
NA,TRBV7-9,NA,TRBJ1-6,TGTGCCAGCAGCTTAGAACAGCTTAATTCACCCCTCCACTTT,CASSLEQLNSPLHF
NA,TRBV29-1,NA,TRBJ1-2,TGCAGCGTTGAACTCTACAGCTATGGCTACACCTTC,CSVELYSYGYTF
NA,TRBV18,NA,TRBJ1-1,TGTGCCAGCTCACCGGTAACAGAAAACACTGAAGCTTTCTTT,CASSPVTENTEAFF
TRBD1,TRBV18,once,TRBJ1-5,TGTGCCAGCTCACCCCCGGGACAGGGGGCAGGACAGCCCCAGCATTTT,CASSPPGQGAGQPQHF
NA,TRBV5-4,NA,TRBJ2-2,TGTGCCAGCAGTACGGCCGCGGGGAACACCGGGGAGCTGTTTTTT,CASSTAAGNTGELFF
NA,TRBV15,NA,TRBJ1-1,TGTGCCTCTTCGGGCACTGAAGCTTTCTTT,CASSGTEAFF
NA,TRBV5-1,NA,TRBJ2-2,TGCGCCAGCAGCTTGGAGTCCGGGGTCAACACCGGGGAGCTGTTTTTT,CASSLESGVNTGELFF
TRBD1,TRBV10-3,NA,TRBJ2-6,TGTGCCATCAGTGGCCGGGACAGGGGTCTTCCTGGGGCCAACGTCCTGACTTTC,CAISGRDRGLPGANVLTF
NA,TRBV9,once,TRBJ1-2,TGTGCCAGCAGCGCGGGGGACGGAACTAACTATGGCTACACCTTC,CASSAGDGTNYGYTF
NA,TRBV10-3,NA,TRBJ1-1,TGTGCCATCAGTGAGTACGAGGTGATCACTGAAGCTTTCTTT,CAISEYEVITEAFF
TRBD2,TRBV27,NA,TRBJ2-3,TGTGCCAGCTCTTTGACTAGCGGGACAGATACGCAGTATTTT,CASSLTSGTDTQYF
TRBD2,TRBV7-8,NA,TRBJ2-1,TGTGCCAGCAGCTTAAACGGGAGGGTTCAGTTCTTC,CASSLNGRVQFF
TRBD1,TRBV3-1/TRBV3-2,NA,TRBJ1-6,TGTGCCAGCAGCCAGGGGACAGGGTATAATTCACCCCTCCACTTT,CASSQGTGYNSPLHF
TRBD2,TRBV11-2,once,TRBJ2-7,TGTGCCAGCAGCTTAGGTGGACTAGAGTACTTC,CASSLGGLEYF
TRBD1,TRBV3-1/TRBV3-2,NA,TRBJ2-5,TGTGCCAGCAGCCAAGGCAGGGACAGGGCTTGGGAGACCCAGTACTTC,CASSQGRDRAWETQYF
NA,TRBV7-6,NA,TRBJ2-2,TGTGCCAGCAGCTTGCTAGGGAGAGGGGACACGAACACCGGGGAGCTGTTTTTT,CASSLLGRGDTNTGELFF
NA,TRBV7-2,NA,TRBJ1-2,TGTGCCAGCAGCTTAAGCCGACAGATTAACTATGGCTACACCTTC,CASSLSRQINYGYTF
TRBD1,TRBV6-5,NA,TRBJ2-5,TGTGCCAGCAAGAGGGGACAGGGGCAAGAGACCCAGTACTTC,CASKRGQGQETQYF
TRBD1,TRBV6-5,NA,TRBJ2-4,TGTGCCAGCAGAGTACCGGGACAGGGGAAAAACATTCAGTACTTC,CASRVPGQGKNIQYF
NA,TRBV5-1,NA,TRBJ2-2,TGCGCCAGCAGCTTGGAGACAGTTAACACCGGGGAGCTGTTTTTT,CASSLETVNTGELFF
TRBD2,TRBV3-1/TRBV3-2,NA,TRBJ2-3,TGTGCCAGCAGCCATGGAAGGTCACTAGCGGGGGGGCTCCTGGATACGCAGTATTTT,CASSHGRSLAGGLLDTQYF
TRBD1,TRBV19,NA,TRBJ2-7,TGTGCCAGTAGCCGACAGGGACAGGGACTAGAGCAGTACTTC,CASSRQGQGLEQYF
NA,TRBV15,NA,TRBJ2-5,TGTGCCACCAGCAGAAGTACCGGGGTCCAAGAGACCCAGTACTTC,CATSRSTGVQETQYF
NA,TRBV6-5,NA,TRBJ1-6,TGTGCCAGCTCGGGGGATAATTCACCCCTCCACTTT,CASSGDNSPLHF
TRBD1,TRBV10-2,NA,TRBJ2-5,TGCGCCAGCGGGGACAGGGGCTATCAAGAGACCCAGTACTTC,CASGDRGYQETQYF
NA,TRBV14,NA,TRBJ1-1,TGTGCCAGCAGCCAAGATTGGGGCAGGGGCGGGACTGAAGCTTTCTTT,CASSQDWGRGGTEAFF
TRBD1,TRBV3-1/TRBV3-2,NA,TRBJ1-2,TGTGCCAGCAGCCAAGATCCGGGACAGGGGTTACCTTTCGGCTACACCTTC,CASSQDPGQGLPFGYTF
TRBD1,TRBV27,NA,TRBJ2-7,TGTGCCAGCAGTTTAGACAGGGGGAGGGAGCAGTACTTC,CASSLDRGREQYF
TRBD1,TRBV28,few,TRBJ2-3,TGTGCCAGCAGTTTAGGGGGACAGGGGACAGATACGCAGTATTTT,CASSLGGQGTDTQYF
NA,TRBV4-3,few,TRBJ1-2,TGCGCCAGCAGCCAAGATTATATAGCGGGGGGCTACACCTTC,CASSQDYIAGGYTF